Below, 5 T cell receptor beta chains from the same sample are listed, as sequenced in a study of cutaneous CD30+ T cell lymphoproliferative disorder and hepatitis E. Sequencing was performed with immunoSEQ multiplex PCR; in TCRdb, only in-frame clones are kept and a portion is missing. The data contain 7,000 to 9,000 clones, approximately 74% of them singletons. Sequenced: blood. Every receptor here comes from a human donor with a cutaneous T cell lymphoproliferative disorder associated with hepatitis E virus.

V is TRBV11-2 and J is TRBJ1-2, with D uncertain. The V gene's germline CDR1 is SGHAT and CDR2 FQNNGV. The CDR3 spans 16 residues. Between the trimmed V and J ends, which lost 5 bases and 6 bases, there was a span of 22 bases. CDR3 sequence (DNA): TGTGCCAGCAGCCTCACCCGCCGGGCAGGAGGAAATGGCTACACCTTC. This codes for CASSLTRRAGGNGYTF.

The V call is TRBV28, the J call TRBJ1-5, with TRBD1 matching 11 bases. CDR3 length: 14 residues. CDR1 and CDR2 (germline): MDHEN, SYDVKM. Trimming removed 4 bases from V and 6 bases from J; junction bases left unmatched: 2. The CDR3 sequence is CASSSGTGGQPQHF. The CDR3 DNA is TGTGCCAGCAGTTCGGGGACAGGGGGTCAGCCCCAGCATTTT.

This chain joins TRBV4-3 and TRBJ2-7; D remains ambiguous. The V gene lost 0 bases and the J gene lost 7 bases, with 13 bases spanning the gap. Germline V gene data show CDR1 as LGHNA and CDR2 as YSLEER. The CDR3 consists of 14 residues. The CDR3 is CASSQDRVVREQYF. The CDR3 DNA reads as TGCGCCAGCAGCCAAGATAGGGTAGTAAGGGAGCAGTACTTC.

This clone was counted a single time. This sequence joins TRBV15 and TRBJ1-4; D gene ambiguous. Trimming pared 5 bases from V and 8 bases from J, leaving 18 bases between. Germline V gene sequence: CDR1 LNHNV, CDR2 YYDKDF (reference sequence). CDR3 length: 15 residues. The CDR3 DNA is TGTGCCACCAGCCCCCAATCCGGCCCTGGGGAAAAACTGTTTTTT. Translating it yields CATSPQSGPGEKLFF.

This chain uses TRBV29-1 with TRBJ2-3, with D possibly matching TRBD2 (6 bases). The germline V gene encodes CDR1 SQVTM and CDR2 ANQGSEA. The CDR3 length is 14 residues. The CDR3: CSCWGDRSSDTQYF. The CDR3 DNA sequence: TGCAGTTGTTGGGGGGATAGGTCGTCAGATACGCAGTATTTT.